These 4 T cell receptor beta chains were all obtained from the same sample, sequenced in a study of EBV T-cell therapy then PD-1 blockade in nasopharyngeal carcinoma. Sequencing used immunoSEQ multiplex PCR; TCRdb keeps in-frame clones, though not all of them. The repertoire holds about 23,000 clones, with around 82% as singletons. The sample's treatment: AdE1-LMPpoly-expanded autologous EBV-specific T-cell therapy followed by anti-PD-1 nivolumab. These receptors' targets are unknown. Here the sequenced sample was CD8+ T cells from blood, taken around day 60 from a patient whose treatment included autologous EBV-specific T cells and nivolumab. Source of these receptors: a man aged 40-55 years with nasopharyngeal carcinoma.

The genes are TRBV15 and TRBJ2-7; a possible D gene is TRBD2 (5 bases). Trimming left V 6 bases short and J 3 bases short, with 15 bases between. CDR1 LNHNV and CDR2 YYDKDF come from the germline V gene (reference sequence). This CDR3 spans 14 amino acids. CDR3 region: CATRSEARSYEQYF. CDR3 DNA: TGTGCCACCAGGTCGGAGGCTCGAAGCTACGAGCAGTACTTC.

The table lists this clone with a count of one. J is TRBJ1-1 and V is TRBV27, with D unresolved. The V and J ends lost 10 bases and 1 base respectively, with 7 bases between them. The CDR3 runs 11 residues. Per the germline V gene, CDR1 is MNHEY and CDR2 is SMNVEV (reference sequence). In DNA, the CDR3 is TGTGCCACCCTCGGGAACACTGAAGCTTTCTTT. This encodes CATLGNTEAFF.

This clone was recorded once. The chain uses TRBV7-2 and TRBJ2-3; 9 bases are a match to TRBD2. CDR3 length: 17 amino acids. Germline V CDR1 and CDR2: SGHTA, FQGNSA. V lost 5 bases and J lost 1; bases outside the gene matches: 10. CDR3 bases: TGTGCCAGCAGCGTATCCGGGACTAGCCGGCGCACAGATACGCAGTATTTT. This encodes CASSVSGTSRRTDTQYF.

This chain joins TRBV19 and TRBJ1-2; perhaps TRBD1 as D (6 bases). The germline CDR1 and CDR2 sequences are LNHDA and SQIVND (reference sequence). The V and J ends lost 6 bases and 5 bases respectively, with 19 bases between them. The CDR3 consists of 15 residues. The CDR3: CASRDPRGPRYGYTF. In nucleotides, the CDR3 is TGTGCCAGTAGGGACCCCAGGGGCCCTCGGTATGGCTACACCTTC.